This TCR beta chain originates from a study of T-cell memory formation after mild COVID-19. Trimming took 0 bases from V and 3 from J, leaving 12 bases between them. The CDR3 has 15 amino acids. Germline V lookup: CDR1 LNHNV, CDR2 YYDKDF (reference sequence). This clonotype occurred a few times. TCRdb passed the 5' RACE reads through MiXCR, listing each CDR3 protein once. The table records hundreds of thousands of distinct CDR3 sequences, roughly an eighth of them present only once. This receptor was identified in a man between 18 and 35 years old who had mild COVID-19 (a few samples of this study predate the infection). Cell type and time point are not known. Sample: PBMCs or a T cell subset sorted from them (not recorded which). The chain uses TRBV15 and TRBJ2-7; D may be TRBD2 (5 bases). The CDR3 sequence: CATSRDRGENYEQYV. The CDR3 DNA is TGTGCCACCAGCAGAGATCGGGGAGAAAACTACGAGCAGTACGTC.